The 19 T cell receptor beta chains presented below share a single source sample, sequenced in a study of cytomegalovirus exposure and HLA in healthy donors. The study ran its PCR with 60 Vbeta and 13 Jbeta primers. Libraries were prepared by immunoSEQ multiplex PCR; TCRdb keeps only in-frame clonotypes and omits some of them. The table shows 55,000 to 70,000 clones, with approximately 80% occurring only once. What was sequenced was PBMCs. These receptors were collected from a man younger than 30 in good health and CMV-seropositive.

J is TRBJ1-2 and V is TRBV5-1; D is unresolved. The CDR3 sequence is 13 residues long. Trimming pared 1 base from V and 3 bases from J, leaving 7 bases between. Per the germline V gene, CDR1 is SGHRS and CDR2 is YFSETQ. CDR3 in amino acids: CASSLHTDYGYTF. In DNA form, the CDR3 reads TGCGCCAGCAGCTTGCATACGGACTATGGCTACACCTTC. The complete variable domain, with remaining parts taken from reference TRBV5-1 and TRBJ1-2, reads KAGVTQTPRYLIKTRGQQVTLSCSPISGHRSVSWYQQTPGQGLQFLFEYFSETQRNKGNFPGRFSGRQFSNSRSEMNVSTLELGDSALYLCASSLHTDYGYTFGSGTRLTVV.

This clone was seen once. V usage is TRBV18 and J usage is TRBJ2-2; D gene uncertain. Trimming stripped 0 bases from V and 6 bases from J, with 8 bases between. The CDR3 is made up of 14 amino acids. Germline CDR1 is KGHSH and CDR2 is LQKENI. CDR3 loop: CASSPPNSAGELFF. DNA for the CDR3: TGTGCCAGCTCACCACCGAACTCGGCCGGGGAGCTGTTTTTT. The full variable domain, with the rest looked up from reference TRBV18 and TRBJ2-2, is NAGVMQNPRHLVRRRGQEARLRCSPMKGHSHVYWYRQLPEEGLKFMVYLQKENIIDESGMPKERFSAEFPKEGPSILRIQQVVRGDSAAYFCASSPPNSAGELFFGEGSRLTVL.

This clone was picked up a small number of times. The rearrangement links TRBV9 to TRBJ2-7; 10 nucleotides line up with TRBD1. Germline CDR1 is SGDLS and CDR2 is YYNGEE. The CDR3 sequence is 15 residues long. Trimming at V came to 3 bases and at J to 4 bases, leaving 7 bases not matched to a gene. CDR3 in DNA: TGTGCCAGCAGCGCGACTGGACAGGGGGTGTACGAGCAGTACTTC. As protein: CASSATGQGVYEQYF.

This clone was found a few times. The V gene is TRBV6-1, the J gene TRBJ1-5; D remains unclear. The CDR3 is 15 residues long. V was pared by 1 base and J by 6 bases, with 13 bases between. Germline V gene sequence: CDR1 MNHNS, CDR2 SASEGT. The CDR3 is CASSEVASLLQPQHF. The DNA for the CDR3 is TGTGCCAGCAGTGAAGTGGCCTCACTACTTCAGCCCCAGCATTTT.

The chain combines TRBV10-3 with TRBJ1-5, with 12 positions matching TRBD1. CDR1 and CDR2 (germline): ENHRY, SYGVKD. The length of the CDR3 is 18 residues. The V segment lost 5 bases and the J segment 2 bases; nucleotides outside the gene matches: 10. CDR3: CAISQGQGAGSGNQPQHF. CDR3 coding DNA: TGTGCCATCAGTCAGGGACAGGGGGCCGGTTCTGGCAATCAGCCCCAGCATTTT.

This rearrangement joins TRBV29-1 to TRBJ2-1; 7 nucleotides match TRBD2. The V gene end was trimmed by 1 base and the J gene end by 4 bases; junction bases not matched to a gene: 4. Germline V gene sequence: CDR1 SQVTM, CDR2 ANQGSEA. The CDR3 runs to 14 residues. CDR3 region: CSVEGREPYNEQFF. Here the CDR3 DNA reads TGCAGCGTTGAAGGGCGGGAGCCATACAATGAGCAGTTCTTC.

V and J are TRBV9 and TRBJ2-5; 10 positions agree with TRBD2. This CDR3 has 15 residues. Germline assignment: CDR1 SGDLS and CDR2 YYNGEE. J lost 1 base, V lost 1 base, and 1 base had no gene match. The CDR3 DNA reads TGTGCCAGCAGCGTACTAGCGGGGGCCCAAGAGACCCAGTACTTC. Translated: CASSVLAGAQETQYF.

The gene calls are TRBV19 and TRBJ1-1; TRBD1 agrees at 7 bases. The germline V gene encodes CDR1 LNHDA and CDR2 SQIVND (reference sequence). This CDR3 comprises 13 residues. Germline trimming cut 5 bases from V and 3 bases from J; bases unmatched to any gene: 3. This CDR3 is CASSADRDTEAFF. The CDR3 nucleotides read TGTGCCAGTAGTGCCGACAGGGACACTGAAGCTTTCTTT.

This chain joins TRBV28 and TRBJ1-2; no clear D. The V end lost 6 bases, the J end lost 2 bases, and 7 bases lay between the germline ends. The V gene's germline CDR1 is MDHEN and CDR2 SYDVKM. The CDR3 sequence is 12 residues long. CDR3 in amino acids: CASRPLNYGYTF. In DNA form, the CDR3 reads TGTGCCAGCAGGCCACTGAACTATGGCTACACCTTC.

V is TRBV15 and J is TRBJ1-2; 8 bases are shared with TRBD1. The CDR3 loop spans 13 amino acids. Germline values: CDR1 LNHNV, CDR2 YYDKDF (reference sequence). J lost 2 bases, V lost 9 bases, and 5 bases had no gene match. CDR3 nucleotides: TGTGCCACTTCAGGGGGCCGAAACTATGGCTACACCTTC. Translated, it gives CATSGGRNYGYTF.

This clone was detected only once. The chain links TRBV7-2 to TRBJ1-4; D gene unclear. Germline CDR1 SGHTA, CDR2 FQGNSA. With 6 bases removed from V and 0 bases from J, the gap between germline ends came to 8 bases. CDR3 size: 14 residues. Written as DNA, the CDR3 is TGTGCCAGCAGAATAGATGCAACTAATGAAAAACTGTTTTTT. Encoded protein: CASRIDATNEKLFF.

The chain has TRBV28 and TRBJ2-1; 7 bases are a match to TRBD2. The V gene's germline CDR1 is MDHEN and CDR2 SYDVKM. This CDR3 comprises 12 residues. V was clipped by 7 bases and J by 7 bases; unmatched bases: 4. CDR3 coding DNA: TGTGCCAGCACTAGCGGACTGAATGAGCAGTTCTTC. Its protein is CASTSGLNEQFF.

The J gene is TRBJ2-1, the V gene TRBV11-1; no reliable D call. V lost 2 bases, J lost 7 bases, and 6 bases lay in between. Germline CDR1 and CDR2: SGHAT and FQDESV (reference sequence). The CDR3 runs 12 residues. The CDR3 is CASSLRVNEQFF. DNA of the CDR3: TGTGCCAGCAGCTTACGGGTAAATGAGCAGTTCTTC.

The chain is built from TRBV28 and TRBJ1-1; 7 bases agree with TRBD1. Trimming took 5 bases from V and 7 from J; bases not matched to a gene: 7. The germline gives CDR1 MDHEN, CDR2 SYDVKM. The CDR3 is made up of 13 amino acids. The CDR3 loop reads CASSRGGAGEAFF. CDR3 nucleotides: TGTGCCAGCAGTCGAGGGGGCGCCGGTGAAGCTTTCTTT.

The table lists this clone with a few counts. The J gene is TRBJ1-1, the V gene TRBV5-6, with D unresolved. Germline V lookup: CDR1 SGHDT, CDR2 YYEEEE. V lost 2 bases to trimming and J lost 3 bases, with 8 bases between them. This CDR3 has 13 amino acids. The CDR3: CASSFGLDTEAFF. The CDR3 DNA sequence: TGTGCCAGCAGCTTCGGTCTGGACACTGAAGCTTTCTTT.

The chain couples TRBV19 to TRBJ2-7, with D maybe TRBD2 (5 bases). Germline CDR1 is LNHDA and CDR2 is SQIVND (reference sequence). CDR3 length: 13 amino acids. The V gene lost 3 bases and the J gene lost 6 bases, with 12 bases spanning the gap. The CDR3 DNA reads TGTGCCAGTAGTATTAGCGTCGGTACCGAGCAGTACTTC. Protein: CASSISVGTEQYF. The full variable domain, rest sourced from reference TRBV19 and TRBJ2-7, is DGGITQSPKYLFRKEGQNVTLSCEQNLNHDAMYWYRQDPGQGLRLIYYSQIVNDFQKGDIAEGYSVSREKKESFPLTVTSAQKNPTAFYLCASSISVGTEQYFGPGTRLTVT.

DNA for the CDR3: TGTGCCAGCAGTGACACTAGCTGGGTGGAGACCCAGTACTTC. It encodes CASSDTSWVETQYF. The chain has TRBV6-1 and TRBJ2-5, with a weak D call TRBD2 (6 bases). Trimming removed 3 bases at V and 5 bases at J, with 13 bases between. The CDR3 extends over 14 amino acids. Germline lookup yields CDR1 MNHNS and CDR2 SASEGT.

The J gene is TRBJ2-5, the V gene TRBV7-9; 13 bases match TRBD2. V was clipped by 3 bases and J by 9 bases; unmatched bases: 1. Germline CDR1 is SEHNR and CDR2 is FQNEAQ (reference sequence). This CDR3 contains 13 residues. CDR3 in DNA: TGTGCCAGCAGCTTGACTAGCGGGGGGTCCCAGTACTTC. This translates into CASSLTSGGSQYF.

The V call is TRBV13, the J call TRBJ1-5, with D tentatively TRBD1 (6 bases). There are 14 residues in the CDR3. With 3 bases removed from V and 2 bases from J, the gap between germline ends came to 8 bases. Germline CDR1 PRHDT, CDR2 FYEKMQ (reference sequence). DNA of the CDR3: TGTGCCAGCAGCTTGGGACACGGCAATCAGCCCCAGCATTTT. The encoded protein is CASSLGHGNQPQHF.